One TCR beta chain is described in this entry. This record belongs to a study of blood T cell repertoires in COVID-19. Study-level background: Donors in the United States, Italy and Spain gave samples during acute or convalescent COVID-19. In each case, the material was cDNA or gDNA derived from T cells, B-cell-depleted T cells, or PBMCs.

Original methodology: Amplifying reference gene primers gave estimates of nucleated cell counts. Clones were sequenced by immunoSEQ multiplex PCR, and TCRdb holds only the in-frame ones, with some missing. That table supplies the V and J calls and clone size; D and trimming were determined from the DNA. The sample has around 370,000 clones, roughly 90% seen once; the top ten hold about 7%. The CDR3 consists of 14 residues. The ends lost 8 bases at V and 7 bases at J; junction bases unmatched: 12. Per the germline V gene, CDR1 is GTSNPN and CDR2 is SVGIG (reference sequence). Patients from Seattle were sampled longitudinally, starting during active infection.

The sequenced sample consisted of peripheral blood. The TCR sequence derives from a woman aged 70-85 years with COVID-19, enrolled during active disease. The rearrangement joins TRBV30 to TRBJ1-4, with 8 bases fitting TRBD1. The CDR3 DNA follows: TGTGCCCTAGACAGGGGACGGACCCGTGAAAAACTGTTTTTT. Amino acids: CALDRGRTREKLFF.